Listed below are T cell receptor beta chains from one sample, sequenced in a study of cytomegalovirus exposure and HLA in healthy donors. Clones were read by immunoSEQ multiplex PCR, and TCRdb kept only the in-frame ones, dropping some. Counted here are about 82,000 clones, 84% occurring once; the ten biggest clones make up 18%. Sequencing input: PBMCs. Source of these receptors: a man aged 70-80 years in good health and CMV-seropositive. The CDR3 runs from the conserved cysteine through the conserved F or W. Fields, in order: V gene, J gene, CDR3 protein.

>TRBV28|TRBJ1-5
CASSLGGLKSNQPQHF
>TRBV10-3|TRBJ2-3
CATQGTDTQYF
>TRBV28|TRBJ1-4
CASSFQQGDFGWEKLFF
>TRBV5-1|TRBJ2-1
CASSTGLVIPYNEQFF
>TRBV5-6|TRBJ1-2
CASSLVSRGYGYTF
>TRBV4-1|TRBJ1-4
CASSQAEAQLNEKLFF
>TRBV4-2|TRBJ2-7
CASSQDREATYEQYF
>TRBV7-9|TRBJ2-7
CASSSGTGGDEQYF
>TRBV5-1|TRBJ2-2
CASSHRTSGRVNTGELFF
>TRBV19|TRBJ1-2
CASLDREGYGYTF
>TRBV18|TRBJ1-5
CASSPSHRGNQPQHF
>TRBV5-1|TRBJ1-2
CASSSGEDYGYTF
>TRBV5-1|TRBJ2-7
CASSSLAGAQEQYF
>TRBV5-1|TRBJ2-7
CASSTTLGGLNEQYF
>TRBV5-1|TRBJ2-5
CASSRQEKETQYF
>TRBV18|TRBJ1-5
CASSDSGNSNQPQHF
>TRBV6-1|TRBJ2-7
CASNSRMSSYEQYF
>TRBV15|TRBJ1-5
CATSSSGSGQPQHF
>TRBV4-1|TRBJ1-5
CASSQGSVPWPQHF
>TRBV5-1|TRBJ1-3
CASTDRNSGNTIYF
>TRBV4-3|TRBJ2-7
CASSQGRGIGSYEQYF
>TRBV19|TRBJ2-5
CASSQSDQETQYF
>TRBV5-4|TRBJ2-2
CASSLGLAVNTGELFF
>TRBV28|TRBJ2-7
CASSLSQGSYEQYF
>TRBV6-5|TRBJ2-5
CASRETSGRDETQYF
>TRBV7-3|TRBJ1-1
CASSLGQGGEAFF
>TRBV29-1|TRBJ2-5
CSAHPGGGETQYF
>TRBV6-1|TRBJ1-1
CASSENQGSLGTEAFF
>TRBV2|TRBJ2-3
CASGRASGRADTQYF
>TRBV5-4|TRBJ2-2
CASSRGGTGELFF
>TRBV25-1|TRBJ1-5
CASSESQYDQPQHF
>TRBV12-5|TRBJ1-2
CARQGFGYTF
>TRBV6-5|TRBJ2-5
CASSYLPGGKAQYF
>TRBV7-2|TRBJ1-5
CASSFPGRAIRSNQPQHF
>TRBV11-2|TRBJ2-7
CASSLEPETYEQYF
>TRBV29-1|TRBJ1-2
CSVGGDKGYTF
>TRBV2|TRBJ2-7
CASTPRGRGSYEQYF
>TRBV25-1|TRBJ2-5
CASSESPGETQYF
>TRBV11-2|TRBJ1-5
CASSLSQGFNQPQHF
>TRBV5-4|TRBJ2-6
CASSLGGTGAGANVLTF
>TRBV10-3|TRBJ2-7
CAIKEGLAGEHEQYF
>TRBV7-2|TRBJ2-1
CASRRSGPSYNEQFF
>TRBV4-2|TRBJ2-3
CASSLASLGGDTQYF
>TRBV19|TRBJ2-7
CASSAGPNSYEQYF
>TRBV5-1|TRBJ2-5
CASKLVAAQETQYF
>TRBV29-1|TRBJ1-1
CSVGGSTREAFF
>TRBV7-9|TRBJ1-1
CASSLGGRGAFF
>TRBV6-1|TRBJ1-3
CASSQRGGLGNTIYF
>TRBV18|TRBJ1-1
CASSPDRGITEAFF